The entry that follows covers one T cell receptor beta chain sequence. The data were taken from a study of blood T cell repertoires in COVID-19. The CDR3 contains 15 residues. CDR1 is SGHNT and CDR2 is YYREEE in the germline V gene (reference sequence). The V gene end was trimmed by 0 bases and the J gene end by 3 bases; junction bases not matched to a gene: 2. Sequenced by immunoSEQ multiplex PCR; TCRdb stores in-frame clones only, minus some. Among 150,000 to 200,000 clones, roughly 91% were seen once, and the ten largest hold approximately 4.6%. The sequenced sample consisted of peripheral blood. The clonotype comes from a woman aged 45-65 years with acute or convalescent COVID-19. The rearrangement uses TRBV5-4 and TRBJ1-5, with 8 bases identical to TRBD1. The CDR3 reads CASSLGGQVNQPQHF. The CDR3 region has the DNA TGTGCCAGCAGCTTGGGGGGACAGGTCAATCAGCCCCAGCATTTT. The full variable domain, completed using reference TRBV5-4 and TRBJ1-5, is ETGVTQSPTHLIKTRGQQVTLRCSSQSGHNTVSWYQQALGQGPQFIFQYYREEENGRGNFPPRFSGLQFPNYSSELNVNALELDDSALYLCASSLGGQVNQPQHFGDGTRLSIL.